The clone carrying this T cell receptor beta chain was counted ten times or more. What it recognizes is unknown. TCRdb re-derived calls from the reads in MiXCR, one entry per CDR3 protein. This table holds about 80,000 distinct CDR3 sequences, approximately 3.7% found once. The data stem from a study of T cell repertoires in cytomegalovirus infection. Study observations and caveats: Dominating the ex vivo response were HLA-C-restricted CMV-specific TCR beta clonotypes. Totalled public TCR beta family frequency picked out people who carried CMV plus the relevant HLA.

This clonotype was obtained from a human donor in good health (CMV status not recorded). Some clones in this sample may be carry-over from other donors' samples. Specimen: PBMCs.

In DNA form, the CDR3 reads TGTGCCAGCACCCGGGCCGATAATGAAAAACTGTTTTTT. This translates into CASTRADNEKLFF. This chain links TRBV2 with TRBJ1-4, with D hard to call. CDR1 and CDR2 (germline): SNHLY, FYNNEI. The V end lost 7 bases, the J end lost 4 bases, and 10 bases lay between the germline ends. CDR3 length: 13 residues. The full variable domain, rest sourced from reference TRBV2 and TRBJ1-4, is EPEVTQTPSHQVTQMGQEVILRCVPISNHLYFYWYRQILGQKVEFLVSFYNNEISEKSEIFDDQFSVERPDGSNFTLKIRSTKLEDSAMYFCASTRADNEKLFFGSGTQLSVL.